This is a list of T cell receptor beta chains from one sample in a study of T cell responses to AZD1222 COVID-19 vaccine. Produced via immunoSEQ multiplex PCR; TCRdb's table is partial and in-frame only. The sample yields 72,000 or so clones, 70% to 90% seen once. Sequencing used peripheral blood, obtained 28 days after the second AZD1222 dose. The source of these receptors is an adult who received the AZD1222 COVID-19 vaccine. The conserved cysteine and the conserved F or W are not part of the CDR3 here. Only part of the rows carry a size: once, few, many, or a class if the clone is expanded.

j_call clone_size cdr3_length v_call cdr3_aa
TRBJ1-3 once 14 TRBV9 ASSPRLTFSGNTIY
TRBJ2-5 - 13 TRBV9 ASNQPGTGIETQY
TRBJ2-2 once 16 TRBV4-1 ASSQDRGAGELPGELF
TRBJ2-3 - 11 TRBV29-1 SVFPDFPDTQY
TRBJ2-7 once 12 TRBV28 ASSAWTGFGEQY
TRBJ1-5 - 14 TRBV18 ASSPEQGKGNQPQH
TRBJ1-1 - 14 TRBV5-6 ASSLRTGYEGTEAF
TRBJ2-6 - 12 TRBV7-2 ASSLNAGANVLT
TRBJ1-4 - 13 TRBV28 ASSPSNGGGEKLF
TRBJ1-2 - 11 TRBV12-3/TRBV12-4 ASNHRGRDGYT
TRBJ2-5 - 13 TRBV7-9 ASSFPRRGWETQY
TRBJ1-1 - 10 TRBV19 ATRDPNTEAF
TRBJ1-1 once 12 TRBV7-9 ASSLGSGVTEAF
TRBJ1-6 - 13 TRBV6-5 ASRTDGGAESPLH
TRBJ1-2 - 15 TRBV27 ASSLLRRGGGIYGYT
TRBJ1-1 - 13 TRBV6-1 ASSEDRGMNTEAF
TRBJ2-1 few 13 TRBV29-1 SVELREGPDNEQF
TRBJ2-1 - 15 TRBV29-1 SVPGTSGASSYNEQF
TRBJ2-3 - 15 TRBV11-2 ASSQSYSTPATDTQY
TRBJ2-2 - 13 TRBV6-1 ASSDRQGPTGELF
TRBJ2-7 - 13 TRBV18 ASSPRTGHSYEQY
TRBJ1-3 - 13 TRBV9 ASSVGGDITNTIY
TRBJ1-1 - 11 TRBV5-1 ASRREIGTEAF
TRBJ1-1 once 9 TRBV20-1 SARENTEAF
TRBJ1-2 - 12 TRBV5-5 ASSLAGRDYGYT
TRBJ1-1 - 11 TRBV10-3 AISPRGETEAF